These 14 T cell receptor beta chains originate from one sample sequenced in a study of CD8+ T cells in alopecia areata. cDNA prepared by RNA extraction and subsequent reverse transcription served as the template for sequencing. Clones were read by immunoSEQ multiplex PCR, and TCRdb kept only the in-frame ones, dropping some. The data contain around 170,000 clones, approximately 49% of them singletons. Treatment reported: oral pan-JAK inhibitor, 5-10 mg twice daily. Sequenced here: CD8+ T cells sorted from blood, sampled at approximately week 52, from a patient treated with tofacitinib. These receptors were collected from a human donor with alopecia areata.

The chain has TRBV6-5 and TRBJ2-5; D remains unclear. Germline assignment: CDR1 MNHEY and CDR2 SVGAGI. The CDR3 extends over 13 amino acids. The V and J ends lost 6 bases and 2 bases respectively, with 10 bases between them. CDR3 sequence reads: CASRRQFQETQYF. The CDR3 DNA reads as TGTGCCAGCAGGCGACAATTTCAAGAGACCCAGTACTTC.

This clone was counted a single time. The chain is built from TRBV9 and TRBJ1-2, with 7 bases matching TRBD1. The CDR3 spans 13 residues. Trimming removed 2 bases from V and 5 bases from J; junction bases left unmatched: 3. The germline V gene encodes CDR1 SGDLS and CDR2 YYNGEE. The CDR3 sequence is CASSVGTAYGYTF. The CDR3, as DNA: TGTGCCAGCAGCGTCGGGACAGCTTATGGCTACACCTTC.

The V call is TRBV6-1, the J call TRBJ1-5; 8 bases fit TRBD1. The length of the CDR3 is 19 residues. CDR1 MNHNS and CDR2 SASEGT come from the germline V gene. V dropped 4 bases and J dropped 6; count of bases not matched to a gene: 20. The CDR3 DNA sequence: TGTGCCAGCAGTGCCGATCCGTTAGCACCAGGGGGCCACCTTCAGCCCCAGCATTTT. The encoded protein is CASSADPLAPGGHLQPQHF.

This rearrangement joins TRBV9 to TRBJ2-1; D is ambiguous. CDR1 is SGDLS and CDR2 is YYNGEE in the germline V gene. This CDR3 comprises 13 residues. Trimming took 4 bases from V and 4 from J, leaving 9 bases between them. The CDR3 region has the DNA TGTGCCAGCAGCCCCTCGACTTACAATGAGCAGTTCTTC. Encoded protein: CASSPSTYNEQFF.

This chain uses TRBV7-8 with TRBJ2-1, with 7 positions matching TRBD1. The V gene's germline CDR1 is SGHVS and CDR2 FQNEAQ. This CDR3 region has 16 residues. Trimming at V came to 4 bases and at J to 3 bases, leaving 9 bases not matched to a gene. The chain's CDR3 is CASSSLARGYYNEQFF. The CDR3 DNA is TGTGCCAGCAGCTCTCTGGCCAGGGGGTACTACAATGAGCAGTTCTTC.

CDR3 amino acids: CASSLKGRNTGELFF. The CDR3 DNA follows: TGTGCCAGCAGCTTGAAGGGGCGTAACACCGGGGAGCTGTTTTTT. The J gene is TRBJ2-2, the V gene TRBV5-6; D perhaps matches TRBD1 (5 bases). Germline CDR1 reads SGHDT; CDR2 reads YYEEEE. This CDR3 region has 15 residues. The V gene lost 1 base and the J gene lost 2 bases, with 9 bases spanning the gap. The complete variable domain, with remaining parts taken from reference TRBV5-6 and TRBJ2-2, reads DAGVTQSPTHLIKTRGQQVTLRCSPKSGHDTVSWYQQALGQGPQFIFQYYEEEERQRGNFPDRFSGHQFPNYSSELNVNALLLGDSALYLCASSLKGRNTGELFFGEGSRLTVL.

The gene calls are TRBV7-9 and TRBJ2-5; 8 bases align to TRBD1. This CDR3 comprises 14 residues. V trimming: 3 bases; J trimming: 5 bases; junction bases outside the gene matches: 5. Per the germline V gene, CDR1 is SEHNR and CDR2 is FQNEAQ (reference sequence). The CDR3, as DNA: TGTGCCAGCAGCTTCCGGGACAGGTTTGAGACCCAGTACTTC. It specifies CASSFRDRFETQYF.

The V gene is TRBV4-3, the J gene TRBJ1-2, with TRBD1 matching over 7 bases. CDR1 and CDR2 from the germline V gene are LGHNA and YSLEER. CDR3 size: 12 residues. V shed 3 bases and J 8 bases; nucleotides not matched to a gene: 3. CDR3 loop: CASSHTGEGYTF. Here the CDR3 DNA reads TGCGCCAGCAGCCACACAGGGGAAGGCTACACCTTC.

V is TRBV7-8 and J is TRBJ2-3; D is ambiguous. The CDR3 loop spans 14 amino acids. CDR1 and CDR2 (germline): SGHVS, FQNEAQ. The ends were cut back, 1 base at V and 2 bases at J, with 7 bases in the middle. Written as DNA, the CDR3 is TGTGCCAGCAGCTTAGATTCGGACACAGATACGCAGTATTTT. It yields the protein CASSLDSDTDTQYF.

This clone came up once. The chain carries TRBV30 and TRBJ1-2; weak D call: TRBD1 (5 bases). The V end lost 0 bases, the J end lost 6 bases, and 14 bases lay between the germline ends. This CDR3 has 14 residues. The V gene's germline CDR1 is GTSNPN and CDR2 SVGIG (reference sequence). CDR3 in DNA: TGTGCCTGGAGTGTAGGTCCCAGGGTACATGGCTACACCTTC. Amino acids: CAWSVGPRVHGYTF.

The CDR3 loop is CASSSIKTYGYTF. Here the CDR3 DNA reads TGCGCCAGCAGCTCTATAAAGACCTATGGCTACACCTTC. This sequence joins TRBV5-1 and TRBJ1-2; D is unclear. V was shortened by 3 bases and J by 4 bases, with 10 bases between the two germline ends. CDR3 length equals 13 residues. CDR1 and CDR2 from the germline V gene are SGHRS and YFSETQ.

This chain connects TRBV6-5 to TRBJ1-2; D unclear. Deletions cut 4 bases from V and 7 bases from J, with 19 bases between. Germline CDR1 is MNHEY and CDR2 is SVGAGI. The CDR3 runs 15 residues. CDR3 sequence reads: CASSFQVGRNRGYTF. The CDR3 bases are TGTGCCAGCAGTTTCCAAGTGGGTAGGAATCGTGGCTACACCTTC.

The chain carries TRBV2 and TRBJ2-7, with 7 bases fitting TRBD1. This CDR3 region has 15 residues. Trimming took 2 bases from V and 4 from J; bases not matched to a gene: 8. From germline, CDR1 is SNHLY and CDR2 FYNNEI. CDR3 nucleotides: TGTGCCAGCAGTGAATGGGCAGGGGGATTTTACGAGCAGTACTTC. This gives the protein CASSEWAGGFYEQYF.

The chain has TRBV5-1 and TRBJ2-7; the D gene is possibly TRBD2 (5 bases). Germline loops: CDR1 SGHRS, CDR2 YFSETQ. The length of the CDR3 is 13 residues. V dropped 2 bases and J dropped 2 bases, with 8 bases sitting between them. Here the CDR3 reads CASSLLGTYEQYF. Here the CDR3 DNA reads TGCGCCAGCAGCTTACTCGGGACCTACGAGCAGTACTTC. The variable domain in full, with the rest retrieved from reference TRBV5-1 and TRBJ2-7, is KAGVTQTPRYLIKTRGQQVTLSCSPISGHRSVSWYQQTPGQGLQFLFEYFSETQRNKGNFPGRFSGRQFSNSRSEMNVSTLELGDSALYLCASSLLGTYEQYFGPGTRLTVT.